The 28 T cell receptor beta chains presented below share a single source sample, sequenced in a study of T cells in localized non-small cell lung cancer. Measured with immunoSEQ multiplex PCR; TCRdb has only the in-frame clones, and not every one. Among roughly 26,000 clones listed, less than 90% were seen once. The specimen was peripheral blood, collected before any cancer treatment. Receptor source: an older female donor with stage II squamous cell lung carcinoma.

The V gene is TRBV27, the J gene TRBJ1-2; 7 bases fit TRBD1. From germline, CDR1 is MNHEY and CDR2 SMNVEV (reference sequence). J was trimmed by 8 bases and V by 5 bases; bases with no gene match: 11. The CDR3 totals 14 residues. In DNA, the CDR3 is TGTGCCAGCAGTCCCTGGGACAGATCGTACGGCTACACCTTC. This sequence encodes CASSPWDRSYGYTF.

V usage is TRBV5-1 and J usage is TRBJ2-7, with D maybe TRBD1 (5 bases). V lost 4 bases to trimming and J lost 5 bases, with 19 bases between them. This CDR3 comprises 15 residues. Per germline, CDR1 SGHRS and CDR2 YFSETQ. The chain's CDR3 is CASSIAAQAGNEQYF. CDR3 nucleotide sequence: TGCGCCAGCAGCATTGCGGCCCAGGCAGGGAACGAGCAGTACTTC.

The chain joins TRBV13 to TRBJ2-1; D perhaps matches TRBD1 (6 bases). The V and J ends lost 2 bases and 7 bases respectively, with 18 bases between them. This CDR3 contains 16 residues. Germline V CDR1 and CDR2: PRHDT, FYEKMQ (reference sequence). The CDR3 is CASSLSPGAVKNEQFF. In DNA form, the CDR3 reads TGTGCCAGCAGCTTAAGTCCAGGGGCGGTAAAGAATGAGCAGTTCTTC.

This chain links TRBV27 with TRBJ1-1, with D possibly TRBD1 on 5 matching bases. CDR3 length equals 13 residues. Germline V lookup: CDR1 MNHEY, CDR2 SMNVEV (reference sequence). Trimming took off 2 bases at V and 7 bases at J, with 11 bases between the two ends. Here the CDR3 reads CASSLVGGIEAFF. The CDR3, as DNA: TGTGCCAGCAGTTTAGTGGGGGGTATTGAAGCTTTCTTT.

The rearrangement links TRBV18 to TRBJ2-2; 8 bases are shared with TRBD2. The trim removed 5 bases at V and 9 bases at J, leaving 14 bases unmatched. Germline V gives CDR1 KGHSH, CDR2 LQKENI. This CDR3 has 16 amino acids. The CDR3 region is CASSLKPGLVRRELFF. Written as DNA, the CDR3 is TGTGCCAGCTCATTAAAACCGGGACTAGTCCGGCGGGAGCTGTTTTTT.

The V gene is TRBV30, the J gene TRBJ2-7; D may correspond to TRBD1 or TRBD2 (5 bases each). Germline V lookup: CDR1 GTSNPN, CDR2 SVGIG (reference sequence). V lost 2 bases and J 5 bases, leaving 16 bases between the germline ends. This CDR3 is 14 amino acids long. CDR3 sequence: CAWSIPGPLNEQYF. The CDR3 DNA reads TGTGCCTGGAGTATCCCGGGACCTTTAAACGAGCAGTACTTC.

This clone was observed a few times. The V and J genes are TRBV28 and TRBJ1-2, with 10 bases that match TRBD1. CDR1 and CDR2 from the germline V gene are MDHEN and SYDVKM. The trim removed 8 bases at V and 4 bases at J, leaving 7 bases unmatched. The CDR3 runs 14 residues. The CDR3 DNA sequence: TGTGCCAGCTTTTCCGGGACAGGGGCCTATGGCTACACCTTC. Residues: CASFSGTGAYGYTF.

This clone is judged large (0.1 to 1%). Here the CDR3 reads CASSYAQGIDTQYF. CDR3 in DNA: TGTGCCAGCAGTTACGCACAGGGGATAGATACGCAGTATTTT. The chain combines TRBV6-5 with TRBJ2-3, with 7 nucleotides matching TRBD1. The CDR3 spans 14 residues. The trim removed 2 bases at V and 5 bases at J, leaving 4 bases unmatched. The germline CDR1 and CDR2 sequences are MNHEY and SVGAGI.

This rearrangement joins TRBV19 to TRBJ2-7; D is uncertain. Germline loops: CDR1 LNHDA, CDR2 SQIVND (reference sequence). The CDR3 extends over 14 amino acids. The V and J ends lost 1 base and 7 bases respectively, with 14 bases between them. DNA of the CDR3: TGTGCCAGTAGTATAGTACAGTGGCCCAAAGAGCAGTACTTC. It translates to CASSIVQWPKEQYF.

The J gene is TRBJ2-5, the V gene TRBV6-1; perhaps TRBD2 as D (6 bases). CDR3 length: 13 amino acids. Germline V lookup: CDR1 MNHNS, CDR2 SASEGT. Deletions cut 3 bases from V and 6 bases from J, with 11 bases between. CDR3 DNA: TGTGCCAGCAGTGAGGGACTGAAGCAGACCCAGTACTTC. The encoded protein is CASSEGLKQTQYF.

CDR3 loop: CASRTGTSGRAVYEQYF. As DNA, the CDR3 is TGTGCCAGCAGAACCGGGACTAGCGGGAGGGCCGTCTACGAGCAGTACTTC. The chain combines TRBV28 with TRBJ2-7; 16 bases fit TRBD2. In germline, CDR1 is MDHEN, CDR2 SYDVKM. The CDR3 length is 17 residues. The V and J ends lost 6 bases and 3 bases, in that order; junction bases with no gene match: 8. The variable domain in full, completed from reference TRBV28 and TRBJ2-7, reads DVKVTQSSRYLVKRTGEKVFLECVQDMDHENMFWYRQDPGLGLRLIYFSYDVKMKEKGDIPEGYSVSREKKERFSLILESASTNQTSMYLCASRTGTSGRAVYEQYFGPGTRLTVT.

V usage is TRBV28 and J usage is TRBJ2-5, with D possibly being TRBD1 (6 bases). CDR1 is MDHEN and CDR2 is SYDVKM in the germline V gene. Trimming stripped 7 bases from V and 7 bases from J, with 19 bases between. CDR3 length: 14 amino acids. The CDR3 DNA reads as TGTGCCAGCACCCCTCCAAGGGGGTTTGGGACCCAGTACTTC. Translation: CASTPPRGFGTQYF. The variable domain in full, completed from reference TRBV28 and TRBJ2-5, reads DVKVTQSSRYLVKRTGEKVFLECVQDMDHENMFWYRQDPGLGLRLIYFSYDVKMKEKGDIPEGYSVSREKKERFSLILESASTNQTSMYLCASTPPRGFGTQYFGPGTRLLVL.

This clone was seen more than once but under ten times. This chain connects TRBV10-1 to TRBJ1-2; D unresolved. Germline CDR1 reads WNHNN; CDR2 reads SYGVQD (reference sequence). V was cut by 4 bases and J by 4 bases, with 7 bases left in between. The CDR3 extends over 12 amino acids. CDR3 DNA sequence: TGCGCCAGCAGTGGAGGGCCCTATGGCTACACCTTC. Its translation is CASSGGPYGYTF.

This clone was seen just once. The CDR3 sequence: CASSLEGGGSYNEQFF. CDR3 nucleotide sequence: TGTGCCAGCAGTCTAGAAGGGGGGGGCTCCTACAATGAGCAGTTCTTC. The rearrangement links TRBV7-8 to TRBJ2-1, with a weak D call TRBD2 (7 bases). The germline gives CDR1 SGHVS, CDR2 FQNEAQ. The CDR3 has 16 residues. Trimming took off 6 bases at V and 0 bases at J, with 15 bases between the two ends.

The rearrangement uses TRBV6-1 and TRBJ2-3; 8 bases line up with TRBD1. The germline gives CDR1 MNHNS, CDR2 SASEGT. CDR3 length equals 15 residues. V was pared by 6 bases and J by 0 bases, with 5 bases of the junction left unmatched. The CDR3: CASSAGGGSTDTQYF. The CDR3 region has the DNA TGTGCCAGCAGCGCAGGGGGCGGGAGCACAGATACGCAGTATTTT.

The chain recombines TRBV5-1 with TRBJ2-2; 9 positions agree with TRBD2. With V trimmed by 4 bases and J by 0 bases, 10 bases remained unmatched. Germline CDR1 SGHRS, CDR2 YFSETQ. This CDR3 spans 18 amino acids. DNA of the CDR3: TGCGCCAGCAGCCCCTGGGGTAGCGGGGGTGCGAACACCGGGGAGCTGTTTTTT. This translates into CASSPWGSGGANTGELFF.

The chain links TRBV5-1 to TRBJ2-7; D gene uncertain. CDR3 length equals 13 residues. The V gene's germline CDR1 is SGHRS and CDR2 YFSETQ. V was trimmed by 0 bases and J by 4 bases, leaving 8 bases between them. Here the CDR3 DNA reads TGCGCCAGCAGCTTGGACCCAGAATACGAGCAGTACTTC. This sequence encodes CASSLDPEYEQYF.

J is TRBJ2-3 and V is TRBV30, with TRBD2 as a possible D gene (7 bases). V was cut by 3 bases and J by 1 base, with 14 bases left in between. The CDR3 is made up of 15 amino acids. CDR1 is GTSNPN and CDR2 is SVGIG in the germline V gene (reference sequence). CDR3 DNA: TGTGCCTGGAGATATGGAGGGGGGGGCACAGATACGCAGTATTTT. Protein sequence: CAWRYGGGGTDTQYF.

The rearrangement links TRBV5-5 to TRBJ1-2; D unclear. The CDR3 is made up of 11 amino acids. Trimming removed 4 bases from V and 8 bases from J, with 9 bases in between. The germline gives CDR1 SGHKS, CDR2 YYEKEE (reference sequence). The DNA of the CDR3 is TGTGCCAGCAGCCCCAGAAGAGGCTACACCTTC. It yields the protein CASSPRRGYTF. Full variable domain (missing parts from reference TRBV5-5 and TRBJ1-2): DAGVTQSPTHLIKTRGQQVTLRCSPISGHKSVSWYQQVLGQGPQFIFQYYEKEERGRGNFPDRFSARQFPNYSSELNVNALLLGDSALYLCASSPRRGYTFGSGTRLTVV.

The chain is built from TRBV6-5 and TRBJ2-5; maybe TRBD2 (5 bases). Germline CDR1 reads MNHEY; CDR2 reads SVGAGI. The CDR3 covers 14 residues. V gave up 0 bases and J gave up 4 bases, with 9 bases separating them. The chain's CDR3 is CASSYSKDSETQYF. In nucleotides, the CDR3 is TGTGCCAGCAGTTACTCGAAGGACTCAGAGACCCAGTACTTC.

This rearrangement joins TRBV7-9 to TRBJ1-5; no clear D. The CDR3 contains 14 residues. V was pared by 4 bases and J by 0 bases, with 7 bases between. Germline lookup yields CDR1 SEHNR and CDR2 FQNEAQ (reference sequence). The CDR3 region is CASSSGVSNQPQHF. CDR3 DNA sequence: TGTGCCAGCAGCTCCGGGGTTAGCAATCAGCCCCAGCATTTT.

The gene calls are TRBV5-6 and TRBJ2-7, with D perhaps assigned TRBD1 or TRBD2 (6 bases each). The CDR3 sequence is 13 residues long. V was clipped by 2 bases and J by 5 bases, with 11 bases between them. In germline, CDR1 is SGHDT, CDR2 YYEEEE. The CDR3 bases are TGTGCCAGCAGCTTTGGGGGGCGCGACGAGCAGTACTTC. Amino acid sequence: CASSFGGRDEQYF. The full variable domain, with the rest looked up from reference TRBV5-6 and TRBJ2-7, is DAGVTQSPTHLIKTRGQQVTLRCSPKSGHDTVSWYQQALGQGPQFIFQYYEEEERQRGNFPDRFSGHQFPNYSSELNVNALLLGDSALYLCASSFGGRDEQYFGPGTRLTVT.

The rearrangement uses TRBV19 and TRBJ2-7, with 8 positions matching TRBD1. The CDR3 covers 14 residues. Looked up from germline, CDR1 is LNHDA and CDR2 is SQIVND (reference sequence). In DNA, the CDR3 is TGTGCACAGAAACCGGGACAGGAAGGAGACGAGCAGTACTTC. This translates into CAQKPGQEGDEQYF.

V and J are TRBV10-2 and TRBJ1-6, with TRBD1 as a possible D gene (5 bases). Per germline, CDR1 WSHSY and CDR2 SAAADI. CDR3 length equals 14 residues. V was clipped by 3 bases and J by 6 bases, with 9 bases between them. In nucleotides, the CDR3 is TGCGCCAGCAGTGAACGGGGGGTTAATTCACCCCTCCACTTT. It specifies CASSERGVNSPLHF.

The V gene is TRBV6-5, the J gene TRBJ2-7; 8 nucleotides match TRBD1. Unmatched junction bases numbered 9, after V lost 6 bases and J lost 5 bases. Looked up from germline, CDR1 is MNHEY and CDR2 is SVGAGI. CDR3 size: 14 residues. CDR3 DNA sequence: TGTGCCAGCAGCACACAGGGGGAAAGCCACGAGCAGTACTTC. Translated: CASSTQGESHEQYF.

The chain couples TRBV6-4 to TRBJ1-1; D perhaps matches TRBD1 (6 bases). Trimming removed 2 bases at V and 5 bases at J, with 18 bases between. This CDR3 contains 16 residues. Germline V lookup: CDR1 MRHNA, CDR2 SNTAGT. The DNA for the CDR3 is TGTGCCAGCAGTGACGGCTCGGCAGGGGCAGGGACTGAAGCTTTCTTT. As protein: CASSDGSAGAGTEAFF.

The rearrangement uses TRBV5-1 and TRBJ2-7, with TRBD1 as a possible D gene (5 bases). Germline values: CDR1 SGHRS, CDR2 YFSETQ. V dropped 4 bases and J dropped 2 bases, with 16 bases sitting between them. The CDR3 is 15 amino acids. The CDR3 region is CASSTGHLGTYEQYF. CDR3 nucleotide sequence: TGCGCCAGCAGCACAGGACATTTGGGGACCTACGAGCAGTACTTC.

The CDR3 nucleotides are TGTGCCAGCAGCGCTGGGACGGGGGCTAACACCGGGGAGCTGTTTTTT. Residues: CASSAGTGANTGELFF. The chain carries TRBV7-7 and TRBJ2-2; D may correspond to TRBD1 or TRBD2 (6 bases each). CDR1 and CDR2 from the germline V gene are SSHAT and FNYEAQ (reference sequence). The germline V and J ends were trimmed by 5 bases and 2 bases, with 15 bases remaining between them. The CDR3 totals 16 residues.